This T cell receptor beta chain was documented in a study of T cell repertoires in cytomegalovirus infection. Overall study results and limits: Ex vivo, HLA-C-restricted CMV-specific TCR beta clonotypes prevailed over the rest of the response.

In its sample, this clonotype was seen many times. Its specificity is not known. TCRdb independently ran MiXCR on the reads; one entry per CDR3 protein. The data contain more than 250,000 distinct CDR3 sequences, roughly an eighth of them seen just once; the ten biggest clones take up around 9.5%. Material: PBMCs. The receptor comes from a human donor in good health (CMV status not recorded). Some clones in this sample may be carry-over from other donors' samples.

The CDR3 region has the DNA TGTGCCAGCAGCCCGGGACTAGCGGGTACCGGGGAGCTGTTTTTT. Protein: CASSPGLAGTGELFF. This chain joins TRBV7-2 and TRBJ2-2, with TRBD2 matching over 12 bases. From germline, CDR1 is SGHTA and CDR2 FQGNSA. The CDR3 runs to 15 residues. Trimming at V came to 5 bases and at J to 5 bases, leaving 3 bases not matched to a gene.